This entry lists 19 T cell receptor beta chains sequenced from one sample in a study of blood T cell repertoires in COVID-19. TCRdb's copy holds only in-frame clones and misses some; the assay was immunoSEQ multiplex PCR. The sample comprises around 170,000 clones, 65% to 90% of which are singletons, and approximately 1.5% rests with the top ten. Sequencing input: peripheral blood. These receptors all stem from a human donor in a cohort sampled during active COVID-19.

This clone was counted a single time. The J gene is TRBJ1-2, the V gene TRBV4-2; 8 positions match TRBD1. V lost 1 base to trimming and J lost 2 bases; unmatched junction nucleotides: 3. The CDR3 is 15 amino acids. Germline V gene lookup returns CDR1 LGHNA and CDR2 YNFKEQ. CDR3 amino acids: CASSQGQGANYGYTF. In DNA form, the CDR3 reads TGTGCCAGCAGCCAAGGTCAGGGGGCGAACTATGGCTACACCTTC.

The chain uses TRBV10-2 and TRBJ2-7; TRBD2 agrees at 7 bases. The CDR3 sequence is 14 residues long. Germline V gene sequence: CDR1 WSHSY, CDR2 SAAADI. Trimming removed 3 bases from V and 3 bases from J; junction bases left unmatched: 5. CDR3 loop: CASSEGGEGYEQYF. In DNA, the CDR3 is TGCGCCAGCAGTGAAGGAGGGGAGGGCTACGAGCAGTACTTC.

This rearrangement joins TRBV15 to TRBJ2-6; D gene uncertain. From germline, CDR1 is LNHNV and CDR2 YYDKDF (reference sequence). V lost 0 bases and J lost 0, with 3 bases in between. The CDR3 runs 15 residues. The CDR3 bases are TGTGCCACCAGCAGAGATCACTCTGGGGCCAACGTCCTGACTTTC. This sequence encodes CATSRDHSGANVLTF.

The chain links TRBV18 to TRBJ2-7; possibly TRBD1 for D (5 bases). V was clipped by 1 base and J by 4 bases, with 14 bases between them. Germline V gene lookup returns CDR1 KGHSH and CDR2 LQKENI. The CDR3 extends over 15 amino acids. CDR3 bases: TGTGCCAGCTCACCACGACGAGACAGTTCTTACGAGCAGTACTTC. Its translation is CASSPRRDSSYEQYF. The variable domain in full, with the rest retrieved from reference TRBV18 and TRBJ2-7, is NAGVMQNPRHLVRRRGQEARLRCSPMKGHSHVYWYRQLPEEGLKFMVYLQKENIIDESGMPKERFSAEFPKEGPSILRIQQVVRGDSAAYFCASSPRRDSSYEQYFGPGTRLTVT.

V gene TRBV11-1 combines with J gene TRBJ2-7, with TRBD1 identical over 7 bases. The CDR3 has 15 residues. The ends lost 1 base at V and 3 bases at J; junction bases unmatched: 6. CDR1 is SGHAT, CDR2 FQDESV, per germline (reference sequence). The CDR3 loop is CASSLDPGGYYEQYF. The CDR3 nucleotides are TGTGCCAGCAGCTTAGACCCAGGGGGTTACTACGAGCAGTACTTC.

The sample holds a few counts of this clone. This chain uses TRBV9 with TRBJ2-5; D may be TRBD2 (6 bases). In germline, CDR1 is SGDLS, CDR2 YYNGEE. The germline V and J ends were trimmed by 4 bases and 2 bases, with 15 bases remaining between them. The CDR3 extends over 15 amino acids. CDR3 sequence reads: CASSLEAGKQETQYF. In DNA form, the CDR3 reads TGTGCCAGCAGCCTAGAGGCGGGGAAACAAGAGACCCAGTACTTC.

The chain is built from TRBV27 and TRBJ2-7, with D perhaps matching TRBD1 (5 bases). Germline CDR1 and CDR2: MNHEY and SMNVEV (reference sequence). V lost 2 bases to trimming and J lost 1 base, with 12 bases between them. CDR3 size: 15 residues. CDR3 residues: CASSLVAGLSYEQYF. The CDR3 DNA is TGTGCCAGCAGTTTAGTGGCAGGGCTATCCTACGAGCAGTACTTC.

The chain uses TRBV18 and TRBJ1-2; 8 positions match TRBD1. Per germline, CDR1 KGHSH and CDR2 LQKENI. CDR3 length: 13 amino acids. Trimming cost V 6 bases and J 4 bases; bases outside gene matches: 4. The CDR3 spells CASSPGGSYGYTF. The CDR3 coding sequence is TGTGCCAGCTCCCCAGGGGGCAGCTATGGCTACACCTTC.

The genes are TRBV9 and TRBJ1-1; D might be TRBD1 (6 bases). V was clipped by 3 bases and J by 4 bases, with 13 bases between them. CDR1 SGDLS and CDR2 YYNGEE come from the germline V gene. The CDR3 extends over 14 amino acids. CDR3 protein: CASSAGGHGTEAFF. CDR3 DNA: TGTGCCAGCAGCGCGGGGGGGCACGGCACTGAAGCTTTCTTT.

The chain is built from TRBV7-9 and TRBJ2-3; D unresolved. The CDR3 sequence is 13 residues long. V shed 3 bases and J shed 1 base, with 5 bases lying between them. Germline-derived CDR1 and CDR2 are SEHNR and FQNEAQ (reference sequence). CDR3 loop: CASSFPGTDTQYF. The CDR3 DNA reads as TGTGCCAGCAGCTTCCCGGGCACAGATACGCAGTATTTT.

The V call is TRBV5-8, the J call TRBJ2-5; tentatively, D is TRBD1 (6 bases). Per the germline V gene, CDR1 is SGHTS and CDR2 is YDEGEE. V was clipped by 4 bases and J by 5 bases, with 15 bases between them. The length of the CDR3 is 14 residues. The CDR3 is CASSPNRVLETQYF. DNA of the CDR3: TGTGCCAGCAGCCCGAACAGGGTTTTGGAGACCCAGTACTTC.

The chain uses TRBV19 and TRBJ2-2; TRBD1 matches 10 bases. CDR1 is LNHDA and CDR2 is SQIVND in the germline V gene (reference sequence). The V gene end was trimmed by 3 bases and the J gene end by 2 bases; junction bases not matched to a gene: 6. The CDR3 has 17 amino acids. The CDR3 region is CASSILGQGTNTGELFF. CDR3 in DNA: TGTGCCAGTAGTATTTTGGGACAGGGGACAAACACCGGGGAGCTGTTTTTT.

For the CDR3, the DNA is TGTGCCAGCAGCGTGGATTTGGGGGCGTATGGCTACACCTTC. Its protein is CASSVDLGAYGYTF. V gene TRBV9 combines with J gene TRBJ1-2; D might be TRBD1 (6 bases). Germline V gene lookup returns CDR1 SGDLS and CDR2 YYNGEE. The V and J ends lost 2 bases and 5 bases respectively, with 13 bases between them. The CDR3 extends over 14 amino acids.

This clone was seen only once. The chain links TRBV11-3 to TRBJ2-1, with a tentative D call TRBD1 (6 bases). Trimming took 1 base from V and 7 from J, leaving 8 bases between them. The CDR3 has 13 amino acids. Per germline, CDR1 SGHNT and CDR2 YENEEA. The CDR3 sequence is CASSLGQGNEQFF. The CDR3 DNA follows: TGTGCCAGCAGCTTAGGTCAGGGGAATGAGCAGTTCTTC.

This chain joins TRBV29-1 and TRBJ2-7; a weak D match, TRBD2 (6 bases). This CDR3 spans 12 amino acids. Per the germline V gene, CDR1 is SQVTM and CDR2 is ANQGSEA. Trimming shortened V by 7 bases and J by 5 bases, and 15 bases separated the two germline ends. Written as DNA, the CDR3 is TGCAGCGCCGAGGTCACGGGGGACGAGCAGTACTTC. Amino acid sequence: CSAEVTGDEQYF.

Concerning this clone: One end of the junction fails to match germline, which may point to a read error. V usage is TRBV5-1 and J usage is TRBJ2-1; D possibly corresponds to TRBD2 (5 bases). Per the germline V gene, CDR1 is SGHRS and CDR2 is YFSETQ. This CDR3 contains 12 residues. The DNA of the CDR3 is TGTGAGGGTCCTGAACTTTACAATGAGCAGTTCTTC. This encodes CEGPELYNEQFF.

This clone was seen just once. V and J are TRBV11-1 and TRBJ2-7; 9 bases match TRBD1. The V segment lost 5 bases and the J segment 4 bases; nucleotides outside the gene matches: 6. CDR3 length: 14 residues. Germline lookup yields CDR1 SGHAT and CDR2 FQDESV (reference sequence). Here the CDR3 DNA reads TGTGCCAGCAGCCGTCGGGACAGGGATTACGAGCAGTACTTC. Translating gives CASSRRDRDYEQYF.

The chain carries TRBV19 and TRBJ2-7; 7 bases line up with TRBD2. Germline values: CDR1 LNHDA, CDR2 SQIVND (reference sequence). The CDR3 contains 14 residues. V shed 6 bases, J shed 3 bases, and the junction held 8 bases outside the gene matches. The CDR3 protein is CASRGGTENYEQYF. Written as DNA, the CDR3 is TGTGCCAGTAGGGGGGGGACGGAGAACTACGAGCAGTACTTC.

This rearrangement joins TRBV18 to TRBJ1-5, with D hard to call. The V gene's germline CDR1 is KGHSH and CDR2 LQKENI. The CDR3 covers 17 residues. Deletions cut 3 bases from V and 0 bases from J, with 15 bases between. DNA of the CDR3: TGTGCCAGCTCACCCGGGAGGCCTACCTCTAGCAATCAGCCCCAGCATTTT. As protein: CASSPGRPTSSNQPQHF.